This T cell receptor (beta chain) was sequenced during a study of T cells expressing NK-cell markers. In the study overall: It was sorted CD3+CD56+NKG2C+, CD3+CD56+NKG2C- and CD3+CD56-NKG2C+ T cells that supplied the TCR beta repertoires. The study sequenced eight donors, seven HCMV-seropositive and one seronegative.

TCRdb reprocessed the 5' RACE reads, with one entry per CDR3 protein and no DNA. The sample table includes about 180,000 distinct CDR3 sequences. The sequencing input was blood T cells: a sorted CD56 or NKG2C T cell subset, CD4+ or CD8+ T cells, or bulk PBMC T cells (not recorded which). This receptor was identified in a man aged 18 to 70 in good health.

The CDR3 sequence: CASSLTGLAEQFF. V and J are TRBV14 and TRBJ2-1; TCRdb designates TRBD1, a call that cannot be tested without DNA. This CDR3 comprises 13 residues. CDR1 and CDR2 (germline): SGHDN, FVKESK.